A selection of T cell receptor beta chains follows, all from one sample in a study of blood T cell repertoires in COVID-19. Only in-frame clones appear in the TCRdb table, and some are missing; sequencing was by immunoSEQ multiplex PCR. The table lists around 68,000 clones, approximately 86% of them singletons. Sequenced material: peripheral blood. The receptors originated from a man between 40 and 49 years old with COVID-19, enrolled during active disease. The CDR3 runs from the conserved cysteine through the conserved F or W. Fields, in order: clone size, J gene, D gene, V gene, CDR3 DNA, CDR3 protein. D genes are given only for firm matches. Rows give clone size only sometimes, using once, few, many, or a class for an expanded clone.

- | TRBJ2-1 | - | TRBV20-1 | TGCAGTGCTAGTGATCCGCGTGGGGGGAGAAATGAGCAGTTCTTC | CSASDPRGGRNEQFF
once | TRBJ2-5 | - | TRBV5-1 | TGCGCCAGCCGAACCAGTGGGGGCGACCAAGAGACCCAGTACTTC | CASRTSGGDQETQYF
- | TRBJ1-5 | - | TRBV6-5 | TGTGCCAGCACCCTAGACGGTAATCAGCCCCAGCATTTT | CASTLDGNQPQHF
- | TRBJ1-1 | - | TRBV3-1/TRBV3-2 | TGTGCCAGCAGCCAAGCAGCGGGCCACGGCACTGAAGCTTTCTTT | CASSQAAGHGTEAFF
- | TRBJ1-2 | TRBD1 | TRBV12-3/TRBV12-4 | TGTGCCAGCAGTCGACAGGGAACCGATGGCTACACCTTC | CASSRQGTDGYTF
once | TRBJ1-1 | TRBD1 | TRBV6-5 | TGTGCCAGCTCTCCGACAGGGGATGACGCTGAAGCTTTCTTT | CASSPTGDDAEAFF
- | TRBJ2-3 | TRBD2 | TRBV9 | TGTGCCAGCAGCGTGAAACTAGCGGCTATCACAGATACGCAGTATTTT | CASSVKLAAITDTQYF
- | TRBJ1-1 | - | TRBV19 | TGTGCCAGTAGTGGTGGGCGACAGCACCTTGAAGCTTTCTTT | CASSGGRQHLEAFF
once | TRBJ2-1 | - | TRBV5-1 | TGCGCCAGCAGCTTGGTAGCGGCCAACAATGAGCAGTTCTTC | CASSLVAANNEQFF
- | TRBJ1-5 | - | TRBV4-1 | TGCGCCAGCAGCCAATATGGCCGGCGGCTACAGCCCCAGCATTTT | CASSQYGRRLQPQHF
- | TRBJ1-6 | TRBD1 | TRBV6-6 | TGTGCCAGCAGCCCAGCCGGGACAGGGTCTGTTTCACCCCTCCACTTT | CASSPAGTGSVSPLHF
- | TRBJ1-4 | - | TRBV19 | TGTGCCAGTAGTATTGGACAAAGGGAAAAACTGTTTTTT | CASSIGQREKLFF
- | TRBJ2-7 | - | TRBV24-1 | TGTGCCAAATGGGGGGACGAGCAGTACTTC | CAKWGDEQYF
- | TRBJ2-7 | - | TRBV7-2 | TGTGCCAGTGCAACCCCCCCGGGCTACGAGCAGTACTTC | CASATPPGYEQYF
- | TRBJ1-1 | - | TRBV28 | TGTGCCAGCAGCCGGCGAGACAGCCGCACTGAAGCTTTCTTT | CASSRRDSRTEAFF
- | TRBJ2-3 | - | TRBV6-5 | TGTGCCAGCAAAACCTCAGGGAGGACAGATACGCAGTATTTT | CASKTSGRTDTQYF
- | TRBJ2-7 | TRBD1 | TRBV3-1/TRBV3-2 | TGTGCCAGCAGCCAAGAGGAAGGACAGGGGCAGAACGAGCAGTACTTC | CASSQEEGQGQNEQYF
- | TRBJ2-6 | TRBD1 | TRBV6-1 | TGTGCCAGCAGTGAACAGGGGGCGCCTGGGGCCAACGTCCTGACTTTC | CASSEQGAPGANVLTF
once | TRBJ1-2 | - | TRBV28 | TGTGCCAGCAGTTTATCCGGGGGGGGCTATGGCTACACCTTC | CASSLSGGGYGYTF
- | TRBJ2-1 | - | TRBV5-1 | TGCGCCAGCAGCCCCGGTAGTAGCGGCGAGTTCTTC | CASSPGSSGEFF
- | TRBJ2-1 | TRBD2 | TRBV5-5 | TGTGCCAGCAGCTTGCAGACTAGCGGGGGGATCGGCTCCTACAATGAGCAGTTCTTC | CASSLQTSGGIGSYNEQFF
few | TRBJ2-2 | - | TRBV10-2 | TGCGCCAGCAGTGGGAGGGTAGACACCGGGGAGCTGTTTTTT | CASSGRVDTGELFF
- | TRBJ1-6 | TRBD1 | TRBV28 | TGTGCCAGCAGCTCAGGACAGGGCGGCAATTCACCCCTCCACTTT | CASSSGQGGNSPLHF
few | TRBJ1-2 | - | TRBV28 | TGTGCCAGCTTTGGCCACCATAACTATGGCTACACCTTC | CASFGHHNYGYTF
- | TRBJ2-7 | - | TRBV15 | TGTGCCACCAGCAGAGATTATGAGGGTTACGAGCAGTACTTC | CATSRDYEGYEQYF
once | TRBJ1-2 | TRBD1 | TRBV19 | TGTGCCAGTAGTATGGGGGACAGGGGTGGCTATGGCTACACCTTC | CASSMGDRGGYGYTF
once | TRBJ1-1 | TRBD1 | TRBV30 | TGTGCCTGGGACAGGGGAAGGAACACTGAAGCTTTCTTT | CAWDRGRNTEAFF